The 27 T cell receptor beta chains below were found in one sample sequenced in a study of pediatric ulcerative colitis. The assay was immunoSEQ multiplex PCR, and TCRdb's table has in-frame clones only and misses some. The table has 12,000 to 15,000 clones, over 80% seen once; the top ten hold roughly 0.98%. Sequenced material: blood. The source is a boy aged 5 to 17 with moderate ulcerative colitis.

The chain links TRBV6-5 to TRBJ2-7, with D perhaps TRBD1 (5 bases). The germline V gene has CDR1 MNHEY and CDR2 SVGAGI. The CDR3 extends over 15 amino acids. The V and J ends lost 0 bases and 2 bases respectively, with 11 bases between them. CDR3 in DNA: TGTGCCAGCAGTTACTCGGTCCAGGGTGCCTACGAGCAGTACTTC. It codes for CASSYSVQGAYEQYF.

This chain connects TRBV5-4 to TRBJ2-3, with TRBD2 identical over 9 bases. Germline V gene lookup returns CDR1 SGHNT and CDR2 YYREEE (reference sequence). CDR3 length: 14 amino acids. J lost 5 bases, V lost 7 bases, and 8 bases had no gene match. Written as DNA, the CDR3 is TGTGCCAGCCGCACGCGGGGGGGTTTAGATACGCAGTATTTT. This codes for CASRTRGGLDTQYF.

This chain connects TRBV7-9 to TRBJ1-1; D uncertain. Trimming pared 1 base from V and 5 bases from J, leaving 17 bases between. This CDR3 has 16 residues. Germline V gene sequence: CDR1 SEHNR, CDR2 FQNEAQ (reference sequence). In DNA form, the CDR3 reads TGTGCCAGCAGCTTAGATCGAATTTTGGTATTGACTGAAGCTTTCTTT. The encoded protein is CASSLDRILVLTEAFF.

This clone was seen a single time. The V gene is TRBV2, the J gene TRBJ2-3, with D tentatively TRBD1 (6 bases). V gave up 6 bases and J gave up 6 bases, with 16 bases separating them. This CDR3 comprises 14 residues. Germline CDR1 reads SNHLY; CDR2 reads FYNNEI. Here the CDR3 reads CASRQGMESDTQYF. The CDR3 DNA reads as TGTGCCAGCAGACAGGGAATGGAATCGGATACGCAGTATTTT. The whole variable domain, filled in from reference TRBV2 and TRBJ2-3, reads EPEVTQTPSHQVTQMGQEVILRCVPISNHLYFYWYRQILGQKVEFLVSFYNNEISEKSEIFDDQFSVERPDGSNFTLKIRSTKLEDSAMYFCASRQGMESDTQYFGPGTRLTVL.

This chain joins TRBV11-3 and TRBJ2-7; TRBD2 agrees at 12 bases. The CDR3 covers 17 residues. Germline V gene sequence: CDR1 SGHNT, CDR2 YENEEA. V dropped 4 bases and J dropped 2; count of bases not matched to a gene: 9. CDR3 sequence: CASSSTQTSGRAYEQYF. The CDR3 region has the DNA TGTGCCAGCAGCTCTACTCAGACTAGCGGGAGAGCCTACGAGCAGTACTTC. The full variable domain, its missing parts supplied by reference TRBV11-3 and TRBJ2-7, is EAGVVQSPRYKIIEKKQPVAFWCNPISGHNTLYWYLQNLGQGPELLIRYENEEAVDDSQLPKDRFSAERLKGVDSTLKIQPAELGDSAVYLCASSSTQTSGRAYEQYFGPGTRLTVT.

The chain combines TRBV28 with TRBJ2-7, with D tentatively TRBD1 (6 bases). The CDR3 covers 13 residues. The V gene lost 5 bases and the J gene lost 2 bases, with 10 bases spanning the gap. Germline V lookup: CDR1 MDHEN, CDR2 SYDVKM. In DNA, the CDR3 is TGTGCCAGCAGTCCCGGGACACCCTACGAGCAGTACTTC. It specifies CASSPGTPYEQYF.

The chain uses TRBV9 and TRBJ2-7, with unresolved D. Per germline, CDR1 SGDLS and CDR2 YYNGEE. This CDR3 comprises 13 residues. V was cut by 3 bases and J by 0 bases, with 7 bases left in between. CDR3 region: CASSGDNSYEQYF. Here the CDR3 DNA reads TGTGCCAGCAGCGGAGATAACTCCTACGAGCAGTACTTC.

V and J are TRBV19 and TRBJ2-7, with D hard to call. Trimming cost V 4 bases and J 0 bases, with 16 bases left between them. Looked up from germline, CDR1 is LNHDA and CDR2 is SQIVND (reference sequence). The CDR3 is 16 amino acids. The CDR3 region is CASSTTTDLSSYEQYF. Here the CDR3 DNA reads TGTGCCAGTAGTACTACCACAGACCTTAGCTCCTACGAGCAGTACTTC.

The rearrangement joins TRBV6-5 to TRBJ1-1; D might be TRBD1 (5 bases). CDR1 is MNHEY, CDR2 SVGAGI, per germline. The CDR3 extends over 13 amino acids. Trimming took 4 bases from V and 0 from J, leaving 6 bases between them. In DNA, the CDR3 is TGTGCCAGCAGTTTAGGGGTGAACACTGAAGCTTTCTTT. As protein: CASSLGVNTEAFF.

The V call is TRBV5-1, the J call TRBJ2-5; TRBD2 might be the D (5 bases). CDR1 is SGHRS, CDR2 YFSETQ, per germline. The CDR3 extends over 14 amino acids. Trimming took off 0 bases at V and 4 bases at J, with 10 bases between the two ends. For the CDR3, the DNA is TGCGCCAGCAGCTTGGCGGGAAGTATAGAGACCCAGTACTTC. The encoded protein is CASSLAGSIETQYF. Complete variable domain (other parts from reference TRBV5-1 and TRBJ2-5): KAGVTQTPRYLIKTRGQQVTLSCSPISGHRSVSWYQQTPGQGLQFLFEYFSETQRNKGNFPGRFSGRQFSNSRSEMNVSTLELGDSALYLCASSLAGSIETQYFGPGTRLLVL.

This chain connects TRBV29-1 to TRBJ2-2; 8 positions agree with TRBD1. J lost 6 bases, V lost 6 bases, and 9 bases had no gene match. The CDR3 spans 14 residues. Germline V gene sequence: CDR1 SQVTM, CDR2 ANQGSEA. The CDR3 coding sequence is TGCAGCGTCCCGGACAGGGCAAACGCCGGGGAGCTGTTTTTT. This encodes CSVPDRANAGELFF.

This chain uses TRBV5-1 with TRBJ2-3; 12 bases are shared with TRBD2. The V segment lost 4 bases and the J segment 0 bases; nucleotides outside the gene matches: 15. The V gene's germline CDR1 is SGHRS and CDR2 YFSETQ. The CDR3 is 20 residues long. For the CDR3, the DNA is TGCGCCAGCAGCCGCCTGCTACTAGCGGGGGGAAACCCTAGCACAGATACGCAGTATTTT. This codes for CASSRLLLAGGNPSTDTQYF.

The rearrangement uses TRBV28 and TRBJ2-1; D remains unclear. The germline gives CDR1 MDHEN, CDR2 SYDVKM. The CDR3 runs 15 residues. With 7 bases removed from V and 5 bases from J, the gap between germline ends came to 18 bases. The CDR3 DNA is TGTGCCAGCACCCCCCCTGGGATGGGTAACAATGAGCAGTTCTTC. This sequence encodes CASTPPGMGNNEQFF.

This clone was detected once. V and J are TRBV7-9 and TRBJ2-7; D is unresolved. Germline lookup yields CDR1 SEHNR and CDR2 FQNEAQ (reference sequence). Trimming removed 2 bases at V and 0 bases at J, with 8 bases between. The CDR3 has 14 amino acids. CDR3 protein: CASSLKAHSYEQYF. CDR3 DNA sequence: TGTGCCAGCAGCTTAAAAGCACACTCCTACGAGCAGTACTTC. The complete variable domain, with remaining parts taken from reference TRBV7-9 and TRBJ2-7, reads DTGVSQNPRHKITKRGQNVTFRCDPISEHNRLYWYRQTLGQGPEFLTYFQNEAQLEKSRLLSDRFSAERPKGSFSTLEIQRTEQGDSAMYLCASSLKAHSYEQYFGPGTRLTVT.

Here the CDR3 reads CASSPVGEGDTEAFF. The CDR3 bases are TGTGCCAGCTCACCAGTGGGGGAGGGGGACACTGAAGCTTTCTTT. The chain recombines TRBV18 with TRBJ1-1; TRBD1 might be the D (6 bases). The CDR3 loop spans 15 amino acids. Deletions cut 2 bases from V and 3 bases from J, with 13 bases between. CDR1 is KGHSH and CDR2 is LQKENI in the germline V gene. The full variable domain, with the rest looked up from reference TRBV18 and TRBJ1-1, is NAGVMQNPRHLVRRRGQEARLRCSPMKGHSHVYWYRQLPEEGLKFMVYLQKENIIDESGMPKERFSAEFPKEGPSILRIQQVVRGDSAAYFCASSPVGEGDTEAFFGQGTRLTVV.

The V gene is TRBV21-1, the J gene TRBJ1-6. TRBV21-1 is labeled a pseudogene. This CDR3 comprises 16 residues. The CDR3 nucleotides are TGTGCCAGCAGCAATGGGGAAAGTGGATATAATTCACCCCTCCACTTT. Its protein product is CASSNGESGYNSPLHF.

This clone was recorded only once. This chain connects TRBV4-1 to TRBJ2-5; 12 nucleotides match TRBD2. Germline loops: CDR1 MGHRA, CDR2 YSYEKL. This CDR3 is 14 amino acids long. With V trimmed by 4 bases and J by 7 bases, 4 bases remained unmatched. This chain's CDR3 is CASSPGLAGGTQYF. CDR3 sequence (DNA): TGCGCCAGCAGCCCGGGACTAGCGGGCGGGACCCAGTACTTC.

The chain is built from TRBV7-9 and TRBJ2-1; 8 bases match TRBD2. The CDR3 spans 16 residues. V was clipped by 4 bases and J by 8 bases; unmatched bases: 13. Germline-derived CDR1 and CDR2 are SEHNR and FQNEAQ (reference sequence). The CDR3 sequence is CASSSKAGVHTDEQFF. Written as DNA, the CDR3 is TGTGCCAGCAGCTCTAAAGCGGGAGTCCACACGGATGAGCAGTTCTTC. Based on the CDR3 plus reference TRBV7-9 and TRBJ2-1, the full variable domain is DTGVSQNPRHKITKRGQNVTFRCDPISEHNRLYWYRQTLGQGPEFLTYFQNEAQLEKSRLLSDRFSAERPKGSFSTLEIQRTEQGDSAMYLCASSSKAGVHTDEQFFGPGTRLTVL.

The J gene is TRBJ2-5, the V gene TRBV7-2; the match to TRBD1 covers 8 bases. CDR1 is SGHTA, CDR2 FQGNSA, per germline. The CDR3 runs 14 residues. V lost 5 bases to trimming and J lost 1 base; unmatched junction nucleotides: 3. The CDR3 reads CASSLTGVQETQYF. CDR3 sequence (DNA): TGTGCCAGCAGCCTGACAGGGGTCCAAGAGACCCAGTACTTC.

The genes are TRBV11-2 and TRBJ1-1; 12 bases agree with TRBD1. Germline V gene lookup returns CDR1 SGHAT and CDR2 FQNNGV. The CDR3 extends over 17 amino acids. With V trimmed by 3 bases and J by 6 bases, 11 bases remained unmatched. As DNA, the CDR3 is TGTGCCAGCAGCTTTCCGGGACAGGGGGCAGAGTTCGCTGAAGCTTTCTTT. Translating it yields CASSFPGQGAEFAEAFF.

This rearrangement joins TRBV11-3 to TRBJ2-7; 8 nucleotides agree with TRBD1. Germline CDR1 and CDR2: SGHNT and YENEEA. V shed 4 bases and J 0 bases; nucleotides not matched to a gene: 8. The CDR3 has 16 residues. CDR3 sequence: CASSSLRTGTSYEQYF. Here the CDR3 DNA reads TGTGCCAGCAGCTCTCTTAGGACAGGGACCTCCTACGAGCAGTACTTC.

The chain joins TRBV25-1 to TRBJ1-2; 11 bases map to TRBD1. The V and J ends lost 7 bases and 3 bases, in that order; junction bases with no gene match: 4. Germline-derived CDR1 and CDR2 are MGHDK and SYGVNS. The CDR3 sequence is 14 residues long. This CDR3 reads CASTGTGGDYGYTF. The CDR3 DNA reads TGTGCCAGCACCGGGACAGGGGGGGACTATGGCTACACCTTC.

The V call is TRBV5-1, the J call TRBJ2-3, with TRBD1 as a possible D gene (6 bases). The CDR3 loop spans 14 amino acids. Deletions cut 4 bases from V and 6 bases from J, with 15 bases between. CDR1 and CDR2 (germline): SGHRS, YFSETQ. The DNA of the CDR3 is TGCGCCAGCAGCATACGGACAGAAGGGGATACGCAGTATTTT. As protein: CASSIRTEGDTQYF.

The chain carries TRBV10-3 and TRBJ2-5; TRBD2 matches at 8 bases. This CDR3 comprises 17 residues. Germline assignment: CDR1 ENHRY and CDR2 SYGVKD. V dropped 2 bases and J dropped 1; count of bases not matched to a gene: 9. CDR3 in amino acids: CAISEVAGAGGQETQYF. The CDR3 nucleotides read TGTGCCATCAGTGAGGTCGCAGGGGCGGGGGGCCAAGAGACCCAGTACTTC.

CDR3 coding DNA: TGTGCCAGCAGCTACGACAGGGTCACAGATACGCAGTATTTT. Translation: CASSYDRVTDTQYF. The V gene is TRBV7-9, the J gene TRBJ2-3, with 7 bases aligning to TRBD1. V shed 4 bases, J shed 2 bases, and the junction held 3 bases outside the gene matches. The CDR3 runs 14 residues. From germline, CDR1 is SEHNR and CDR2 FQNEAQ (reference sequence).

The genes are TRBV28 and TRBJ2-3; 7 bases map to TRBD2. The CDR3 runs to 14 residues. CDR1 and CDR2 (germline): MDHEN, SYDVKM. V lost 3 bases and J lost 6; bases outside the gene matches: 6. As DNA, the CDR3 is TGTGCCAGCAGTTTTGGGACTACGCTTGATACGCAGTATTTT. It encodes CASSFGTTLDTQYF.

The chain employs TRBV25-1 and TRBJ2-7; a weak D match, TRBD1 (6 bases). Trimming took 5 bases from V and 4 from J, leaving 18 bases between them. This CDR3 contains 15 residues. Germline values: CDR1 MGHDK, CDR2 SYGVNS. The CDR3 region has the DNA TGTGCCAGCAGTCCCTGGGACACTCGAGCATACGAGCAGTACTTC. Translation: CASSPWDTRAYEQYF.